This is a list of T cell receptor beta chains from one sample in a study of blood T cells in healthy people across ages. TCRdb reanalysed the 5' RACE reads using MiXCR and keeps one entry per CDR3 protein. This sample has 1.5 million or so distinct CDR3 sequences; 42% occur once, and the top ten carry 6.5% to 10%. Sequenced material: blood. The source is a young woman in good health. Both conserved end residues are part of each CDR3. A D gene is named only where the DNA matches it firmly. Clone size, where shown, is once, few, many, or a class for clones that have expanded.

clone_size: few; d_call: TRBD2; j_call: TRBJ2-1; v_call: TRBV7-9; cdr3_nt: TGTGCCAGCAGCTTTCCCCCGGGGGGACTCAATGAGCAGTTCTTC; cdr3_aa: CASSFPPGGLNEQFF
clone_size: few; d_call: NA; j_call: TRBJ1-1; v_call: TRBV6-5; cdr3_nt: TGTGCCAGCAGTTACTCGAGAGAGGGGAACACTGAAGCTTTCTTT; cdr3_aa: CASSYSREGNTEAFF
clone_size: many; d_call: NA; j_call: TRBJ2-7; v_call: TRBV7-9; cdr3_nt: TGTGCCAGCAGCCCCGGGGATCCCTACGAGCAGTACTTC; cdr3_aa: CASSPGDPYEQYF
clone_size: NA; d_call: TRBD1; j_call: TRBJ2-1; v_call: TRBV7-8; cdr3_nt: TGTGCCAGCAGCCCCAGTTCCCAGACAGGGTTTTTCTACAATGAGCAGTTCTTC; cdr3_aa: CASSPSSQTGFFYNEQFF
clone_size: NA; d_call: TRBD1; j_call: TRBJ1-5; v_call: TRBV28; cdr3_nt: TGTGCCAGCAGCCGACAGGGTAAGACTTCGCCCCAGCATTTT; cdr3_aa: CASSRQGKTSPQHF
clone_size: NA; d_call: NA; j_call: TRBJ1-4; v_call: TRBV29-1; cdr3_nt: TGCAGCGCCAACACGGCTACCGCAACTAATGAAAAACTGTTTTTT; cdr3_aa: CSANTATATNEKLFF
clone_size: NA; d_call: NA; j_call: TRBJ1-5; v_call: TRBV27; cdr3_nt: TGTGCCAGCCGGGACCCATCGGGTCAGCCCCAGCATTTT; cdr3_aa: CASRDPSGQPQHF
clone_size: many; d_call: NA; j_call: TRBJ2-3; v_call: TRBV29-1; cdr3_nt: TGCAGCGTTATCGGGACAACTAGCACAGATACGCAGTATTTT; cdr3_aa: CSVIGTTSTDTQYF
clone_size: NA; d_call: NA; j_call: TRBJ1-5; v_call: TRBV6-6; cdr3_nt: TGTGCCAGCAGTAAGGACGGGAATCAGCCCCAGCATTTT; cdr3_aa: CASSKDGNQPQHF
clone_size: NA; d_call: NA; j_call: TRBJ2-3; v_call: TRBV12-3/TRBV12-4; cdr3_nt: TGTGCCAGCAGCTCCCCTGGGGTCTCAGATACGCAGTATTTT; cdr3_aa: CASSSPGVSDTQYF
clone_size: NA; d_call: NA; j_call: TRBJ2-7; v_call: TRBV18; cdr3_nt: TGTGCCAGCTCACCCAGTTGGAGCTCCTACGAGCAGTACTTC; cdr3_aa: CASSPSWSSYEQYF
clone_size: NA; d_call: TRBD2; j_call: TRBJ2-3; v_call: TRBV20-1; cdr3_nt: TGCAGTGGGACTAGCGGGGAGACACAAAACACAGATACGCAGTATTTT; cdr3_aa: CSGTSGETQNTDTQYF
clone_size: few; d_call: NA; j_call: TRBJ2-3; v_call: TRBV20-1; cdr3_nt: TGCAGTGCTGGGGCGGGGAGCACAGATACGCAGTATTTT; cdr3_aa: CSAGAGSTDTQYF
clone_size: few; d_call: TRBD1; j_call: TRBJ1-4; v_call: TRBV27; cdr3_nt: TGTGCCAGCAGTTCGGACAGGGACTCAACTAATGAAAAACTGTTTTTT; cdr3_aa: CASSSDRDSTNEKLFF
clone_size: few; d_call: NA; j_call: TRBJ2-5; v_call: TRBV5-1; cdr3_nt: TGCGCCAGCAGCTTGGGGGCATTGGGAAGTGACCAAGAGACCCAGTACTTC; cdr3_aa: CASSLGALGSDQETQYF
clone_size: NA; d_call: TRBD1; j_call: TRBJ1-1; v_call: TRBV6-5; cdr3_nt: TGTGCCAGCAGTGACGGGGAGGGGGCCACTGAAGCTTTCTTT; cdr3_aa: CASSDGEGATEAFF
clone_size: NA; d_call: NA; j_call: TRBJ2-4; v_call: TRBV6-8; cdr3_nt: TGTGCCAGCAGTTCCTCGGGACTTTCCAAAAACATTCAGTACTTC; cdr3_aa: CASSSSGLSKNIQYF
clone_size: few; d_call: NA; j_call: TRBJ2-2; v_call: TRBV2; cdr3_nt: TGTGCCAGCAGTGAAGCGCCGGGATTGGTCGGGGAGCTGTTTTTT; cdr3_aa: CASSEAPGLVGELFF
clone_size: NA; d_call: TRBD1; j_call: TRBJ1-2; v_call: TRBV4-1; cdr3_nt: TGCGCCAGCAGCCAGCCGAAGGGACAGGGAGACTATGGCTACACCTTC; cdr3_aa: CASSQPKGQGDYGYTF
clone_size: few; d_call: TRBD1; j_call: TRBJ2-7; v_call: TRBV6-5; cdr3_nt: TGTGCCAGCAGAAGGGGGCAAGGAGAGCAGTACTTC; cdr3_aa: CASRRGQGEQYF
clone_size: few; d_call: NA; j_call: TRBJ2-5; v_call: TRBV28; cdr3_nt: TGTGCCAGCAGTCAGCCCCGGACAAAGAGAGAGACCCAGTACTTC; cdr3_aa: CASSQPRTKRETQYF
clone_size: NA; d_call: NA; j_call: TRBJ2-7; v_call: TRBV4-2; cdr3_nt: TGTGCCAGCAGCCAAGATGAACGGGGTGCCTACGAGCAGTACTTC; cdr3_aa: CASSQDERGAYEQYF
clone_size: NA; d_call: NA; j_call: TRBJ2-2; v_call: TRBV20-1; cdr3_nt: TGCAGTGCCCCGAGCTTCCTCGGAAGGAACACCGGGGAGCTGTTTTTT; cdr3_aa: CSAPSFLGRNTGELFF
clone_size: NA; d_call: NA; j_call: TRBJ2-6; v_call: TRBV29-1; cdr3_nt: TGCAGCACAACAGACTCTGGGGCCAACGTCCTGACTTTC; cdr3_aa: CSTTDSGANVLTF
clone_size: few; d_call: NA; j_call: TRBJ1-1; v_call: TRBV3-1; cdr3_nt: TGTGCCAGCAGCCAACCCGGGGGTTTCACTGAAGCTTTCTTT; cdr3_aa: CASSQPGGFTEAFF
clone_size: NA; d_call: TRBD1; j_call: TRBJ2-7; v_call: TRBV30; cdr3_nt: TGTGCCTGGAGAGCCGTCGACAGGGCATCCTACGAGCAGTACTTC; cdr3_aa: CAWRAVDRASYEQYF
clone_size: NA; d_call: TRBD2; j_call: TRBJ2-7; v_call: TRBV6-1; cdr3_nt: TGTGCCAGCATTGACTCCGTGGGCGGGAGTCCGTACTTC; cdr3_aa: CASIDSVGGSPYF
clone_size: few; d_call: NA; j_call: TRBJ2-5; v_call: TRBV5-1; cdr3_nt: TGCGCCAGCCATACAGGGATCGCGGAGACCCAGTACTTC; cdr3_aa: CASHTGIAETQYF
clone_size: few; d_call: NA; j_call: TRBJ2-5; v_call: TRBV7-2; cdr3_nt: TGTGCCAGCTCCCAACGGCCTTCGGAGACCCAGTACTTC; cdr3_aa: CASSQRPSETQYF
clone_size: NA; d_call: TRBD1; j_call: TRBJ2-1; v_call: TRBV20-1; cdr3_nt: TGCAGTGCTAGGTCTTTGGACAGGAAGTTCTTC; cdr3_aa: CSARSLDRKFF
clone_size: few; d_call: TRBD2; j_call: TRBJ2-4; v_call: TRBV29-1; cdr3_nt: TGCAGCGTGAAGGCAGCGGGAGGGCCTGGGAACATTCAGTACTTC; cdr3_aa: CSVKAAGGPGNIQYF
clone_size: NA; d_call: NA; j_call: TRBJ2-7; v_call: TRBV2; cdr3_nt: TGTGCCAGCGGAGGGGACCACGAGCAGTACTTC; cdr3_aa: CASGGDHEQYF
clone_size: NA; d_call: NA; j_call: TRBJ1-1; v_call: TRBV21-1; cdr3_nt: TGTGCCAGCAGCAAAAAGTTTAGTAGGACAGAGAACACTGAAGCTTTCTTT; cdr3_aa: CASSKKFSRTENTEAFF
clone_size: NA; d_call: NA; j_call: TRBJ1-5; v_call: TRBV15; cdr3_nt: TGTGCCACCAGCAGAGAGGACATCAACATGGGGCCCCAGCATTTT; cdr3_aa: CATSREDINMGPQHF
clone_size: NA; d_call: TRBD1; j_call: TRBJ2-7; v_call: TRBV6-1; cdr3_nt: TGTGCCAGCAGGGACATGGGACAGGGGACCGACGAGCAGTACTTC; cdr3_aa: CASRDMGQGTDEQYF
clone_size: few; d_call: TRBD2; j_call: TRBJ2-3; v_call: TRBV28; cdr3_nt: TGTGCCAGCAGTTCGGCCCGGACTAGGGTGGGAGATACGCAGTATTTT; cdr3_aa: CASSSARTRVGDTQYF
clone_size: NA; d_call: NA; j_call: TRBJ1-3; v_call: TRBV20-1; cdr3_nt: TGCAGTGCTACTGGGCGGGGAGTCTCTGGAAACACCATATATTTT; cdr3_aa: CSATGRGVSGNTIYF
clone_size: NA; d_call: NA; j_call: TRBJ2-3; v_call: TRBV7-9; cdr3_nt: TGTGCCAGCAGCTTACTTGCCCGCACAGATACGCAGTATTTT; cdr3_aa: CASSLLARTDTQYF
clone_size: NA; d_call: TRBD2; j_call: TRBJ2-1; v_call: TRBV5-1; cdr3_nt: TGCGCCAGCAGCATCCGGACTAGCGTGAGTTCCAATGAGCAGTTCTTC; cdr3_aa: CASSIRTSVSSNEQFF
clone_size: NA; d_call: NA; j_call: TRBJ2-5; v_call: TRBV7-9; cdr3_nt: TGTGCCAGCAGCTTAACGTCAGAACAAGAGACCCAGTACTTC; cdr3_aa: CASSLTSEQETQYF
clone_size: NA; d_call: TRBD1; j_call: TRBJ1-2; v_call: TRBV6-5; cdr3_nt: TGTGCCAGCAGTTACGCGGACAGGGGCGGCTACACCTTC; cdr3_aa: CASSYADRGGYTF
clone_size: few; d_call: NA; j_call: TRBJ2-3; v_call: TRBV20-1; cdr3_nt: TGCAGTAATGGGCGGGGAGTTACAGATACGCAGTATTTT; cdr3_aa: CSNGRGVTDTQYF
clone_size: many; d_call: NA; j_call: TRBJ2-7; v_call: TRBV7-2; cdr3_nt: TGTGCCAGCAGCTTACAGCCCAGCGACGGGCAGTACTTC; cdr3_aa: CASSLQPSDGQYF
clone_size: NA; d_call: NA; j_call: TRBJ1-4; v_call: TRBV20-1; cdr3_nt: TGCAGTGCTAGAGATCTCACAAGGGGCGAGGGACTGTTTTTT; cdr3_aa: CSARDLTRGEGLFF
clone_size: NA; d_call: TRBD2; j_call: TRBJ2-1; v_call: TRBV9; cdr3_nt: TGTGCCAGCAGCGGGGCGGGGGGGCGTAATGAGCAGTTCTTC; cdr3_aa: CASSGAGGRNEQFF
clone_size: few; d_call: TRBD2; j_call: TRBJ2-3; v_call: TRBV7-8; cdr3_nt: TGTGCCAGCAGCCTACTGGGGGGAGGGCCCACAGATACGCAGTATTTT; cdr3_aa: CASSLLGGGPTDTQYF
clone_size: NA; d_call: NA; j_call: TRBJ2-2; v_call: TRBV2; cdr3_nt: TGTGCCAGCAGTCACAGGGTGAACACCGGGGAGCTGTTTTTT; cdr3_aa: CASSHRVNTGELFF
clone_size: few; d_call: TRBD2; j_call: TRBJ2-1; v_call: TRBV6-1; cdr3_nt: TGTGCCAGCAGTACCCCGGGACTAGCGCCCTCCTACAATGAGCAGTTCTTC; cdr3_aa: CASSTPGLAPSYNEQFF
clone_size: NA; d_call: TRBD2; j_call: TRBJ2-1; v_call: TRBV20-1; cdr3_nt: TGCAGTCGACGGGGGGGGGAGTACAATGAGCAGTTCTTC; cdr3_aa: CSRRGGEYNEQFF
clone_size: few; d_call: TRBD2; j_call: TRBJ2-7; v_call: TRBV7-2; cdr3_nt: TGTGCCAGCAGGACGAGCGGGGGGGCCTCCGAGCAGTACTTC; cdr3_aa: CASRTSGGASEQYF
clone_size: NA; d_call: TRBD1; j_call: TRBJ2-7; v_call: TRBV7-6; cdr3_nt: TGTGCCAGCAGCCGCTGGGACAGGAACGAGCAGTACTTC; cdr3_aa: CASSRWDRNEQYF
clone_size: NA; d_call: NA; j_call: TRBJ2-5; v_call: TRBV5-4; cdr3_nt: TGTGCCAGCAGCTTGGACCCGGGGGAGGAAGAGCAGTACTTC; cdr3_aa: CASSLDPGEEEQYF
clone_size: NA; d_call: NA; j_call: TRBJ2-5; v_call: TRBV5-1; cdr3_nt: TGCGCCAGCAGCTTGGACAGTGCAGAGACCCAGTACTTC; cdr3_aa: CASSLDSAETQYF
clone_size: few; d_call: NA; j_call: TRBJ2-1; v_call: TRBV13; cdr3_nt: TGTGCCAGCAGCTTCTCCCCCGGGAATGAGCAGTTCTTC; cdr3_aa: CASSFSPGNEQFF
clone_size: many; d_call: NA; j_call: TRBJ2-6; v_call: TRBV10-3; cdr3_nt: TGTGCCGTCGAGGTGGGTTCGAGCTCTGGGGCCAACGTCCTGACTTTC; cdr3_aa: CAVEVGSSSGANVLTF